This note documents a single T cell receptor (beta chain) sequence. Authors' methods: Reference gene primer amplification in the assay estimated nucleated cell counts. The table came from immunoSEQ multiplex PCR; TCRdb's copy has only in-frame clones and leaves some out. V and J calls and clone size follow that table, whereas D and trimming were derived from the DNA. The table shows about 37,000 clones, with 70% to 90% occurring only once. The sample comes from a study of blood T cell repertoires in COVID-19. Study-level information: The analysed material was cDNA or gDNA that came from T cells, B-cell-depleted T cells, or PBMCs.

Looked up from germline, CDR1 is SGDLS and CDR2 is YYNGEE. The V and J ends lost 4 bases and 6 bases respectively, with 15 bases between them. The CDR3 is made up of 14 amino acids. This chain links TRBV9 with TRBJ2-3, with D unclear. This clonotype was sampled from a man in his sixties with active COVID-19. Sequencing input: peripheral blood. CDR3 nucleotides: TGTGCCAGCAGCCCGAGACTCGTATTCGATACGCAGTATTTT. Amino acid sequence: CASSPRLVFDTQYF.